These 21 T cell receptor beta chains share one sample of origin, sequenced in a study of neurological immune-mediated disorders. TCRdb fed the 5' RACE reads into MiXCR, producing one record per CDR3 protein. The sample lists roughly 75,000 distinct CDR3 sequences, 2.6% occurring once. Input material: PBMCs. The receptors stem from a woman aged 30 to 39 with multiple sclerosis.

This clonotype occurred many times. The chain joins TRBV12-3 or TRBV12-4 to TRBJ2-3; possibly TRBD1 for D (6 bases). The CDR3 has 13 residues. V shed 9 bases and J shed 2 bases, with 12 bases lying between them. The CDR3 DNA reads TGTGCCAGTACAGGGCTTCACACAGATACGCAGTATTTT. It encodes CASTGLHTDTQYF.

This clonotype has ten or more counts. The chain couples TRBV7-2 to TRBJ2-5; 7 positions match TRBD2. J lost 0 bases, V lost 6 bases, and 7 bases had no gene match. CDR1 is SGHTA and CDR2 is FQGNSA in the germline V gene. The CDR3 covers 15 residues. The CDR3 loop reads CASSLSGANQETQYF. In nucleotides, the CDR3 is TGTGCCAGCAGTTTAAGCGGGGCCAACCAAGAGACCCAGTACTTC. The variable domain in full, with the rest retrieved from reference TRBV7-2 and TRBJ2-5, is GAGVSQSPSNKVTEKGKDVELRCDPISGHTALYWYRQSLGQGLEFLIYFQGNSAPDKSGLPSDRFSAERTGGSVSTLTIQRTQQEDSAVYLCASSLSGANQETQYFGPGTRLLVL.

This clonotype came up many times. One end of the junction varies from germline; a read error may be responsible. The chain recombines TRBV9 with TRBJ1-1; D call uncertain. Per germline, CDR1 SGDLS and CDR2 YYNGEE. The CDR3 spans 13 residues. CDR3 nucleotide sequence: TGTGCCAGCAGCCCAAGAAGTGGTAGGGATATTCTCTTT. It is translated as CASSPRSGRDILF.

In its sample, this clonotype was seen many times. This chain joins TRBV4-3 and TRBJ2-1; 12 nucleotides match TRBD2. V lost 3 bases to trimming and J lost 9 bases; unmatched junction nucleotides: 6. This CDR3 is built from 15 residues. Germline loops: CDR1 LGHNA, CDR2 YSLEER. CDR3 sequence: CASSQEALAGGEQFF. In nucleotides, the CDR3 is TGCGCCAGCAGCCAGGAGGCACTAGCGGGAGGTGAGCAGTTCTTC.

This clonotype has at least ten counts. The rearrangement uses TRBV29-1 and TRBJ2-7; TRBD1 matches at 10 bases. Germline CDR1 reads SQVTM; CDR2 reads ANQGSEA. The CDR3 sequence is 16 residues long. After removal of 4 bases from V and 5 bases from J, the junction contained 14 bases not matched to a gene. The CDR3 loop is CSVATPRDRGVNEQYF. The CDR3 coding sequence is TGCAGCGTTGCCACCCCACGGGACAGGGGCGTAAACGAGCAGTACTTC.

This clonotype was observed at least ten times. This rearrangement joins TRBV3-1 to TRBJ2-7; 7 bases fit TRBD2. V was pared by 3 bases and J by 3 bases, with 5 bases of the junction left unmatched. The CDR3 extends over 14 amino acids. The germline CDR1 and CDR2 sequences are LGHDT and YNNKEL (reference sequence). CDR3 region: CASSHTSANYEQYF. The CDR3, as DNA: TGTGCCAGCAGCCATACTAGCGCCAACTACGAGCAGTACTTC.

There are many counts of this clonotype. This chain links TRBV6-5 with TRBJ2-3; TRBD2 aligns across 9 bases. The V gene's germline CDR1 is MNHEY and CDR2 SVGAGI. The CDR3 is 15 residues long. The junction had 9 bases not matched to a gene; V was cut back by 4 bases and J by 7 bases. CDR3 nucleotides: TGTGCCAGCAGTTCCCGTAGCGGGAGACCGCATACGCAGTATTTT. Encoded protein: CASSSRSGRPHTQYF.

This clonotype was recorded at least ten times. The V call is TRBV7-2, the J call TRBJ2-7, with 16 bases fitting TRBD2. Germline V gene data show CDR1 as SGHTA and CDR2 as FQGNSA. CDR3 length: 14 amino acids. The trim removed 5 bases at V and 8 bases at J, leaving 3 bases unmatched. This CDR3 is CASSKGLAGGKQYF. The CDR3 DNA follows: TGTGCCAGCAGCAAGGGACTAGCGGGAGGGAAGCAGTACTTC. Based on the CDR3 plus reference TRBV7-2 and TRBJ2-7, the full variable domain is GAGVSQSPSNKVTEKGKDVELRCDPISGHTALYWYRQSLGQGLEFLIYFQGNSAPDKSGLPSDRFSAERTGGSVSTLTIQRTQQEDSAVYLCASSKGLAGGKQYFGPGTRLTVT.

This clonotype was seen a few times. The CDR3 loop is CASSSPGTRNTGELFF. CDR3 in DNA: TGTGCCAGCAGCTCCCCCGGGACCCGAAACACCGGGGAGCTGTTTTTT. The chain links TRBV7-2 to TRBJ2-2; D may be TRBD1 or TRBD2 (5 bases each). The germline V gene has CDR1 SGHTA and CDR2 FQGNSA. Trimming took 4 bases from V and 2 from J, leaving 14 bases between them. The CDR3 spans 16 residues.

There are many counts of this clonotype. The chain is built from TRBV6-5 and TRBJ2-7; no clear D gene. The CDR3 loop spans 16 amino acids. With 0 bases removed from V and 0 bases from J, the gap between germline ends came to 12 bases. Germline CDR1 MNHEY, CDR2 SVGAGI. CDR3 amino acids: CASSYSIVGSSYEQYF. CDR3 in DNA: TGTGCCAGCAGTTACTCGATTGTTGGCAGCTCCTACGAGCAGTACTTC.

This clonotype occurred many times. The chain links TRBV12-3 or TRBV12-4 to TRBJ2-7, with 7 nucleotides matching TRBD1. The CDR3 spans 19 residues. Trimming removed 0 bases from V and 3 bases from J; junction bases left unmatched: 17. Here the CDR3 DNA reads TGTGCCAGCAGTTTAGCCCAGACTTGGCAGGGGGATTTTAGCTACGAGCAGTACTTC. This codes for CASSLAQTWQGDFSYEQYF.

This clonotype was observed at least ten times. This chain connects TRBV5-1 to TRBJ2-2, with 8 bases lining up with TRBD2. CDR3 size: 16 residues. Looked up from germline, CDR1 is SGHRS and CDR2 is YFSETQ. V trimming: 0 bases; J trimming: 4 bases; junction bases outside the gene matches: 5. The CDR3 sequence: CASSLAGTSLTGELFF. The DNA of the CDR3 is TGCGCCAGCAGCTTGGCAGGGACTAGTCTCACCGGGGAGCTGTTTTTT.

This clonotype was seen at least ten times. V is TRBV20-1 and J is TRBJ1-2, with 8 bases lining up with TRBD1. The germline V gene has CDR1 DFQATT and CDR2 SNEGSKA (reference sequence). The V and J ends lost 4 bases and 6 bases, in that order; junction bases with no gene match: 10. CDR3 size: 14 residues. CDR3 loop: CSAKPSDRAHGYTF. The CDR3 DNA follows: TGCAGTGCTAAGCCCTCGGACAGGGCGCATGGCTACACCTTC.

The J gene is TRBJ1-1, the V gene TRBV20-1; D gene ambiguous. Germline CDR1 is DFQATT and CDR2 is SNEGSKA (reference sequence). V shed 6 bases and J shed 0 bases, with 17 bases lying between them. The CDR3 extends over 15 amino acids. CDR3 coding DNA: TGCAGTGCAACACCCGCCCAGGACCTGAACACTGAAGCTTTCTTT. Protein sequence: CSATPAQDLNTEAFF.

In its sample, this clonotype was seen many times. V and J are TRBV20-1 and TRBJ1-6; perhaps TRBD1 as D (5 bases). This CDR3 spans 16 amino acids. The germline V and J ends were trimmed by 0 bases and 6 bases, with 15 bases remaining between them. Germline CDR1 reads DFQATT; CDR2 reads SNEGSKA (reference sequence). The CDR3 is CSAREDEWGLNSPLHF. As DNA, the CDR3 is TGCAGTGCTAGAGAAGACGAGTGGGGACTTAATTCACCCCTCCACTTT.

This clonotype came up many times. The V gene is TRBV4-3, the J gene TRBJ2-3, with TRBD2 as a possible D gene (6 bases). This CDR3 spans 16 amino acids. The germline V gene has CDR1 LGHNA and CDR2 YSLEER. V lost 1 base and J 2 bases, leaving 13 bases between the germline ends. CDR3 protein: CASSQGPGDSTDTQYF. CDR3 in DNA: TGCGCCAGCAGCCAAGGGCCGGGGGACTCCACAGATACGCAGTATTTT.

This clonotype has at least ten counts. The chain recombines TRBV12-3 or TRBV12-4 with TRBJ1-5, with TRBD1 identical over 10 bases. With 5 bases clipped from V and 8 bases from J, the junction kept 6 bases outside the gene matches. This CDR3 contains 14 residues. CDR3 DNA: TGTGCCAGCAGTCTGGACAGGGGGATGAAGCCCCAGCATTTT. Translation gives CASSLDRGMKPQHF.

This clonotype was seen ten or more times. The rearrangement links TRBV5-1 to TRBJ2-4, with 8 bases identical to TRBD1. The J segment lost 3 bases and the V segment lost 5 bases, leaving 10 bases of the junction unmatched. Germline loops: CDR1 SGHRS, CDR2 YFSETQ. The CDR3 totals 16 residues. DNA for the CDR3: TGCGCCAGCAGTGGCGACCAGGGGGCGGGCAAAAACATTCAGTACTTC. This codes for CASSGDQGAGKNIQYF.

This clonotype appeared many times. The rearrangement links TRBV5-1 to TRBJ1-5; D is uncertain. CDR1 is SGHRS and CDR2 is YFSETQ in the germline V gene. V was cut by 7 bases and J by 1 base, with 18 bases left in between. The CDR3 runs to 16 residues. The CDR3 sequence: CASCRSMSDSNQPQHF. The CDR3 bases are TGCGCCAGCTGCCGGTCGATGTCCGACAGCAATCAGCCCCAGCATTTT.

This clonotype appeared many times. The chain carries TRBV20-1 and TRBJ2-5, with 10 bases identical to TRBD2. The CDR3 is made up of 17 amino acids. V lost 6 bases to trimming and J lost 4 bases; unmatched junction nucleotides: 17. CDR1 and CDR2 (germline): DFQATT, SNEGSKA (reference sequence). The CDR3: CSAIRAGGVLGGETQYF. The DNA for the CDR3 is TGCAGTGCGATAAGAGCGGGAGGGGTTTTGGGGGGAGAGACCCAGTACTTC.

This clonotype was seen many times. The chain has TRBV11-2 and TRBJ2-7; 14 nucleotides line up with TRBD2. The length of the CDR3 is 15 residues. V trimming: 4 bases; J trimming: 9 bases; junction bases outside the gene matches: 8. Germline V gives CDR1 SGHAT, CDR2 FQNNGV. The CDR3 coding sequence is TGTGCCAGCAGCTCGGGGACTAGCGGGAGAGGGGCGCAGTACTTC. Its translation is CASSSGTSGRGAQYF. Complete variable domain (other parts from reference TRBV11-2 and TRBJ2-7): EAGVAQSPRYKIIEKRQSVAFWCNPISGHATLYWYQQILGQGPKLLIQFQNNGVVDDSQLPKDRFSAERLKGVDSTLKIQPAKLEDSAVYLCASSSGTSGRGAQYFGPGTRLTVT.